The 9 T cell receptor beta chains listed next were all sequenced from one sample in a study of T cells in Graves' hyperthyroidism and ophthalmopathy. Amplification of TCR beta CDR3 regions used RNA as the template. The primer set for the first-round RT-PCR of the TCR CDR3 was HTBI. TCRdb re-called the multiplex PCR reads through MiXCR, storing one row per CDR3 protein. The table includes roughly 500,000 distinct CDR3 sequences, about 15% detected once. Sequencing input: blood. These receptors were obtained from a woman aged 30 to 39 with Graves' hyperthyroidism that later progressed to Graves' ophthalmopathy.

The chain recombines TRBV30 with TRBJ2-5, with 8 bases identical to TRBD2. The ends lost 4 bases at V and 6 bases at J; junction bases unmatched: 4. Germline-derived CDR1 and CDR2 are GTSNPN and SVGIG (reference sequence). This CDR3 has 12 residues. For the CDR3, the DNA is TGTGCCTGGACGGGAGGGCCAAAGACCCAGTACTTC. It translates to CAWTGGPKTQYF.

This clonotype was seen many times. The V call is TRBV28, the J call TRBJ2-5; D unclear. The germline gives CDR1 MDHEN, CDR2 SYDVKM. Trimming cost V 4 bases and J 0 bases, with 6 bases left between them. The CDR3 contains 13 residues. Here the CDR3 reads CASSYPYQETQYF. The CDR3 region has the DNA TGTGCCAGCAGTTACCCGTACCAAGAGACCCAGTACTTC. Combining the CDR3 with reference TRBV28 and TRBJ2-5 gives the whole variable domain DVKVTQSSRYLVKRTGEKVFLECVQDMDHENMFWYRQDPGLGLRLIYFSYDVKMKEKGDIPEGYSVSREKKERFSLILESASTNQTSMYLCASSYPYQETQYFGPGTRLLVL.

This clonotype was observed a few times. J is TRBJ2-1 and V is TRBV27; 9 nucleotides line up with TRBD2. In germline, CDR1 is MNHEY, CDR2 SMNVEV (reference sequence). Trimming took 7 bases from V and 8 from J; bases not matched to a gene: 15. The CDR3 covers 16 residues. CDR3 sequence reads: CASKFQRAGGFDEQFF. The CDR3 nucleotides are TGTGCCAGCAAGTTCCAGAGGGCGGGAGGGTTCGATGAGCAGTTCTTC.

This rearrangement joins TRBV30 to TRBJ1-6; D is uncertain. This CDR3 is built from 13 residues. CDR1 GTSNPN and CDR2 SVGIG come from the germline V gene (reference sequence). Trimming pared 1 base from V and 8 bases from J, leaving 9 bases between. CDR3 sequence (DNA): TGTGCCTGGAGTGGTAATATTGATTCACCCCTCCACTTT. Translation gives CAWSGNIDSPLHF.

The chain couples TRBV6-1 to TRBJ2-3; D is undetermined. Germline CDR1 and CDR2: MNHNS and SASEGT. The length of the CDR3 is 15 residues. The ends were cut back, 3 bases at V and 5 bases at J, with 15 bases in the middle. As DNA, the CDR3 is TGTGCCAGCAGTGATGTTGCAGCGTTCGTAGATACGCAGTATTTT. This encodes CASSDVAAFVDTQYF.

This clonotype has more than one count but fewer than ten. This chain joins TRBV29-1 and TRBJ2-1; D remains ambiguous. The CDR3 length is 14 residues. The germline V and J ends were trimmed by 4 bases and 0 bases, with 10 bases remaining between them. CDR1 and CDR2 (germline): SQVTM, ANQGSEA. The CDR3 reads CSVVGISSYNEQFF. Written as DNA, the CDR3 is TGCAGCGTTGTTGGGATAAGCTCCTACAATGAGCAGTTCTTC.

The rearrangement links TRBV25-1 to TRBJ2-7, with 9 nucleotides matching TRBD1. The J call may be mistaken, given a closer DNA end match to TRBJ2-1. Germline V gene data show CDR1 as MGHDK and CDR2 as SYGVNS. The CDR3 length is 17 residues. This CDR3 is CASSKDHGTGSPYEQFF. The DNA for the CDR3 is TGTGCCAGCAGTAAAGATCACGGGACAGGGAGCCCCTACGAGCAGTTCTTC.

This clonotype was counted only a few times. V is TRBV2 and J is TRBJ2-6; 15 nucleotides agree with TRBD2. Looked up from germline, CDR1 is SNHLY and CDR2 is FYNNEI. Unmatched junction bases numbered 12, after V lost 6 bases and J lost 0 bases. The CDR3 extends over 21 amino acids. The CDR3 reads CASSSGLAGGENRSGANVLTF. The CDR3 nucleotides are TGTGCCAGCAGCTCAGGACTAGCGGGAGGGGAAAATCGCTCTGGGGCCAACGTCCTGACTTTC.

The rearrangement uses TRBV19 and TRBJ1-1; D call uncertain. Trimming took off 7 bases at V and 5 bases at J, with 8 bases between the two ends. Germline V gene lookup returns CDR1 LNHDA and CDR2 SQIVND (reference sequence). The CDR3 has 11 residues. The CDR3 DNA is TGTGCCAGTAAGGAGGGTACTGAAGCTTTCTTT. Its protein is CASKEGTEAFF.